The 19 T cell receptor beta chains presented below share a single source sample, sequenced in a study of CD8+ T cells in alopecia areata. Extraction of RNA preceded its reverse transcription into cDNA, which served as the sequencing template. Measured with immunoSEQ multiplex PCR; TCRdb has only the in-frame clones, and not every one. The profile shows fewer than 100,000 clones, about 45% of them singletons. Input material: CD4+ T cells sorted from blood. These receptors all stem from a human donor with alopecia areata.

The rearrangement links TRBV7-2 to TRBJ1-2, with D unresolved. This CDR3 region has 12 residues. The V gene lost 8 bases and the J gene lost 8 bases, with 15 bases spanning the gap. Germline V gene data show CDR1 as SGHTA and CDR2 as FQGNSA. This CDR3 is CASWDGVRGYTF. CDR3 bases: TGTGCCAGCTGGGATGGGGTGAGGGGCTACACCTTC.

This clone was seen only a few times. As DNA, the CDR3 is TGTGCCAGTAGTCCTCAGCACGGAGGCTACACCTTC. This gives the protein CASSPQHGGYTF. V usage is TRBV19 and J usage is TRBJ1-2; D is unclear. CDR3 length: 12 residues. Trimming took off 5 bases at V and 8 bases at J, with 12 bases between the two ends. Germline V gene data show CDR1 as LNHDA and CDR2 as SQIVND (reference sequence).

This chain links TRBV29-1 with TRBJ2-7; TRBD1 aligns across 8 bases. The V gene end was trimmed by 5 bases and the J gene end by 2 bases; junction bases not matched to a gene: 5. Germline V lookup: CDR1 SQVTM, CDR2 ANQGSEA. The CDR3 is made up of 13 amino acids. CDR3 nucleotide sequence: TGCAGCGTTTCCGGACAGGGACCCTACGAGCAGTACTTC. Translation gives CSVSGQGPYEQYF.

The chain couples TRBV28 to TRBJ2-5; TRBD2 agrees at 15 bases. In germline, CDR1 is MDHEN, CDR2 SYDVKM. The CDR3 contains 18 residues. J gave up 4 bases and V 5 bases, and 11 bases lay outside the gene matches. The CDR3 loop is CASSLSLGLAGGGETQYF. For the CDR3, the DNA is TGTGCCAGCAGTCTTTCCTTGGGACTAGCGGGAGGCGGAGAGACCCAGTACTTC.

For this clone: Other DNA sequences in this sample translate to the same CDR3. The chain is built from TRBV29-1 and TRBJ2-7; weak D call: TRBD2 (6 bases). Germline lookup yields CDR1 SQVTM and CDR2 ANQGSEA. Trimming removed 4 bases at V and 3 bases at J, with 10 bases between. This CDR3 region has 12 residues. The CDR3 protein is CSVGVSGYEQYF. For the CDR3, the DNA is TGCAGCGTTGGCGTTAGCGGCTACGAGCAGTACTTC.

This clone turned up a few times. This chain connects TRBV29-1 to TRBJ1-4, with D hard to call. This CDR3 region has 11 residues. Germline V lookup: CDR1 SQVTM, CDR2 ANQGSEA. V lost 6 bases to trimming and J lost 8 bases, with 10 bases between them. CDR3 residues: CSVDREEKLFF. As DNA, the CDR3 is TGCAGCGTGGACCGGGAGGAAAAACTGTTTTTT.

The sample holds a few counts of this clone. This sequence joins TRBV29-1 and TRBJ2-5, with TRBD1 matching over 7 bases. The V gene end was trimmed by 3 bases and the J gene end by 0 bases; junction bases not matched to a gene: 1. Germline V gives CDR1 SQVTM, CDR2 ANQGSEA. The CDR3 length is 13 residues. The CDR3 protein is CSVEGQYQETQYF. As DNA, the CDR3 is TGCAGCGTTGAGGGACAGTACCAAGAGACCCAGTACTTC.

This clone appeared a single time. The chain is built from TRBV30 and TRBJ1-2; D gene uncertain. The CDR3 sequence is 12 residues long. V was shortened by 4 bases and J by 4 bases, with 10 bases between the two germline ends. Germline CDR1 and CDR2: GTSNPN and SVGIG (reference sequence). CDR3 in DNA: TGTGCCTGGAATCCTTCCGGCTATGGCTACACCTTC. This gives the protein CAWNPSGYGYTF.

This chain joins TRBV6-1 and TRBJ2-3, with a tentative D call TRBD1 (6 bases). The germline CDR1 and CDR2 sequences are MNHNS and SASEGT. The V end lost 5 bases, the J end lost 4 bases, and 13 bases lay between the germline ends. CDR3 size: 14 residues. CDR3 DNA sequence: TGTGCCAGCAGTTTAGGACAGTTGGCAGATACGCAGTATTTT. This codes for CASSLGQLADTQYF.

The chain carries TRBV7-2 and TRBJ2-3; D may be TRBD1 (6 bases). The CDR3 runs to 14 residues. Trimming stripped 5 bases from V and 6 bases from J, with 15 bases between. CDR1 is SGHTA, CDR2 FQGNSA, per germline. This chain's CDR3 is CASSRGSQGDTQYF. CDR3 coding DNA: TGTGCCAGCAGCCGAGGGTCGCAGGGGGATACGCAGTATTTT. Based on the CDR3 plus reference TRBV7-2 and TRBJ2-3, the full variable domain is GAGVSQSPSNKVTEKGKDVELRCDPISGHTALYWYRQSLGQGLEFLIYFQGNSAPDKSGLPSDRFSAERTGGSVSTLTIQRTQQEDSAVYLCASSRGSQGDTQYFGPGTRLTVL.

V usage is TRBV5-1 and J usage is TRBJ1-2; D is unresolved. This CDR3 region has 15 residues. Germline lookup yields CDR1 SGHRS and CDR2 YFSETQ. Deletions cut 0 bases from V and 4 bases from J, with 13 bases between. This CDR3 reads CASSLAGIASYGYTF. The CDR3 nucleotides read TGCGCCAGCAGCTTGGCCGGCATTGCTAGCTATGGCTACACCTTC.

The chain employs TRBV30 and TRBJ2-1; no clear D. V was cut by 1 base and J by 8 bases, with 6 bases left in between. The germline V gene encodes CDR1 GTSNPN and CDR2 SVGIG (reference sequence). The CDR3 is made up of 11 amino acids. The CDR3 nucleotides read TGTGCCTGGAGTGGGTTGGATGAGCAGTTCTTC. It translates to CAWSGLDEQFF.

For the CDR3, the DNA is TGCAGCGTAGAAACCATTAAAGCGGGGAAAGAGACCCAGTACTTC. Translating gives CSVETIKAGKETQYF. The chain is built from TRBV29-1 and TRBJ2-5; 7 nucleotides agree with TRBD2. The CDR3 covers 15 residues. Looked up from germline, CDR1 is SQVTM and CDR2 is ANQGSEA. V trimming: 6 bases; J trimming: 3 bases; junction bases outside the gene matches: 13.

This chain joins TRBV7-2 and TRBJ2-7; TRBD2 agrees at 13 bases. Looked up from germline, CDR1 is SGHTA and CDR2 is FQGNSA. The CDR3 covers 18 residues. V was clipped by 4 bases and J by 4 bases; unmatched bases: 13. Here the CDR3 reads CASSSRLAGGYLIYEQYF. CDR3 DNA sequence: TGTGCCAGCAGCTCCAGACTAGCGGGGGGATACCTTATTTACGAGCAGTACTTC.

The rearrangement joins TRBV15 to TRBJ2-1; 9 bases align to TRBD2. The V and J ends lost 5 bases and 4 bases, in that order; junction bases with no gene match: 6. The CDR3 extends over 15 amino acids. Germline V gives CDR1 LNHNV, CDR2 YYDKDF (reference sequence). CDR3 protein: CATSGAGGPYNEQFF. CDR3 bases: TGTGCCACCAGCGGAGCGGGAGGACCTTACAATGAGCAGTTCTTC.

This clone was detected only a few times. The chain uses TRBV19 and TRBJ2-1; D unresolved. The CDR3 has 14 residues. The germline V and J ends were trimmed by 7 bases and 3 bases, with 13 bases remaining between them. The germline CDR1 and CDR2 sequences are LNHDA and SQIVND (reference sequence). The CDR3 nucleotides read TGTGCCAGTAAAAGTCGAGGATACTACAATGAGCAGTTCTTC. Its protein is CASKSRGYYNEQFF.

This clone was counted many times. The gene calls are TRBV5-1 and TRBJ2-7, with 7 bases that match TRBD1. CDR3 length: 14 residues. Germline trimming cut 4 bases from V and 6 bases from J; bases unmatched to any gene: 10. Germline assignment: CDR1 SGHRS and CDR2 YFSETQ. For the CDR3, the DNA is TGCGCCAGCAGCGGGGACAGTCAGCTCCGCGAGCAGTACTTC. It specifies CASSGDSQLREQYF. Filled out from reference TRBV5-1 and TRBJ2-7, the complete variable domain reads KAGVTQTPRYLIKTRGQQVTLSCSPISGHRSVSWYQQTPGQGLQFLFEYFSETQRNKGNFPGRFSGRQFSNSRSEMNVSTLELGDSALYLCASSGDSQLREQYFGPGTRLTVT.

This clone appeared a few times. The CDR3 is CASSTPRVAGVYNEQFF. The CDR3 nucleotides are TGTGCCAGCAGCACCCCACGGGTAGCGGGGGTTTACAATGAGCAGTTCTTC. The rearrangement links TRBV7-9 to TRBJ2-1; the match to TRBD2 covers 9 bases. Germline assignment: CDR1 SEHNR and CDR2 FQNEAQ (reference sequence). J lost 4 bases, V lost 5 bases, and 12 bases had no gene match. CDR3 length equals 17 residues.

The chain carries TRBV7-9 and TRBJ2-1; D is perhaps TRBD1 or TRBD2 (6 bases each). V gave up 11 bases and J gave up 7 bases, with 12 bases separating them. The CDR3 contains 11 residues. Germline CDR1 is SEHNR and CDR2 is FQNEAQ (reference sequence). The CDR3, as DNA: TGTGCCGTCGGAGGGGGGAATGAGCAGTTCTTC. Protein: CAVGGGNEQFF.